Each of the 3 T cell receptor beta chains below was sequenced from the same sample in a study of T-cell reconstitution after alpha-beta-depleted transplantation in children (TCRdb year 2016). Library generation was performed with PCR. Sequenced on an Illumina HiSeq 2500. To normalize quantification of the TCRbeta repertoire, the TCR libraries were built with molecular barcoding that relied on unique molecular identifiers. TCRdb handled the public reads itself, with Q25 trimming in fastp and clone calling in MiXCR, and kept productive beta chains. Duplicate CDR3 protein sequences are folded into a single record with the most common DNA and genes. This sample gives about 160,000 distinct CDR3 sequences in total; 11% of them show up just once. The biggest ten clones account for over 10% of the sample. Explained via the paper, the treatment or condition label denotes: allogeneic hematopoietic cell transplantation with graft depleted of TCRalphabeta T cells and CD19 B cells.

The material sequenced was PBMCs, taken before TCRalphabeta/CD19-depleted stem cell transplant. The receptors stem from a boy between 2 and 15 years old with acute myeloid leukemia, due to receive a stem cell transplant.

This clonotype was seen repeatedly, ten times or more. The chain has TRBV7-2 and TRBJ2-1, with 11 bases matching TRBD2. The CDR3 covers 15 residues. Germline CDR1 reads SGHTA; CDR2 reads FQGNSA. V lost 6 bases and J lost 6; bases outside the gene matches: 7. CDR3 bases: TGTGCCAGCAGAATAGCGGGGGGGGTTTTCAATGAGCAGTTCTTC. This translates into CASRIAGGVFNEQFF. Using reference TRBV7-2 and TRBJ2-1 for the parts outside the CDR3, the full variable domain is GAGVSQSPSNKVTEKGKDVELRCDPISGHTALYWYRQSLGQGLEFLIYFQGNSAPDKSGLPSDRFSAERTGGSVSTLTIQRTQQEDSAVYLCASRIAGGVFNEQFFGPGTRLTVL.

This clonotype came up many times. The CDR3: CSARDQSRGHPDTQYF. CDR3 bases: TGCAGTGCTAGAGATCAGTCGCGGGGGCATCCAGATACGCAGTATTTT. The chain carries TRBV20-1 and TRBJ2-3; TRBD2 might be the D (7 bases). The CDR3 consists of 16 residues. Germline values: CDR1 DFQATT, CDR2 SNEGSKA (reference sequence). Trimming shortened V by 0 bases and J by 4 bases, and 17 bases separated the two germline ends.

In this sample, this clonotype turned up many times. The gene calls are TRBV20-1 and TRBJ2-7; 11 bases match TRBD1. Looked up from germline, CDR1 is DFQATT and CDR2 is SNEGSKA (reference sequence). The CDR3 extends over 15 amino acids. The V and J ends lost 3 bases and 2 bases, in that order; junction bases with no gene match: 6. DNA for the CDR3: TGCAGTGCTAGGGACCCGGGACAGGGGGCCTACGAGCAGTACTTC. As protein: CSARDPGQGAYEQYF.